A selection of T cell receptor beta chains follows, all from one sample in a study of blood T cell repertoires in COVID-19. This table comes from immunoSEQ multiplex PCR, and its TCRdb copy is limited to in-frame clones, with some not included. The data show around 300,000 clones, with about 86% seen just once and about 2.2% held by the top ten. Source material: peripheral blood. These receptors came from a woman in her thirties who had recovered from COVID-19. Each CDR3 is given with its conserved first and last residue. D genes are given only for firm matches. Not every row has a clone size; where given, it reads once, few, many or a size class.

J | D | V | size | CDR3 | DNA
TRBJ2-7 | NA | TRBV4-3 | NA | CASSQVMGDEQYF | TGCGCCAGCAGCCAAGTCATGGGCGACGAGCAGTACTTC
TRBJ2-1 | NA | TRBV4-2 | NA | CASSQPGLMDNEQFF | TGTGCCAGCAGCCAACCCGGTTTGATGGACAATGAGCAGTTCTTC
TRBJ2-7 | TRBD1 | TRBV28 | once | CASRQGAGEQYF | TGTGCCAGCAGACAGGGGGCAGGCGAGCAGTACTTC
TRBJ1-1 | NA | TRBV15 | NA | CATSRRDTGEAFF | TGTGCCACCAGCCGTCGGGACACGGGTGAAGCTTTCTTT
TRBJ1-2 | NA | TRBV5-4 | NA | CASSLDRGLPGYTF | TGTGCCAGCAGCTTGGATAGGGGCCTTCCCGGCTACACCTTC
TRBJ2-2 | TRBD1 | TRBV4-1 | NA | CASSQGQGGGELFF | TGCGCCAGCAGCCAGGGACAGGGTGGCGGGGAGCTGTTTTTT
TRBJ2-3 | NA | TRBV24-1 | NA | CATSDTVGTDTQYF | TGTGCCACCAGTGACACCGTCGGGACAGATACGCAGTATTTT
TRBJ1-3 | TRBD1 | TRBV2 | NA | CASSENSQGARGNTIYF | TGTGCCAGCAGTGAAAATTCTCAGGGGGCGCGAGGAAACACCATATATTTT
TRBJ2-2 | NA | TRBV5-1 | NA | CASREGAAGELFF | TGCGCCAGCAGGGAAGGGGCGGCCGGGGAGCTGTTTTTT
TRBJ1-4 | TRBD1 | TRBV5-1 | NA | CASSLAGQGNEKLFF | TGCGCCAGCAGCTTGGCGGGACAGGGGAATGAAAAACTGTTTTTT
TRBJ2-7 | NA | TRBV6-5 | once | CASSPGFGPYEQYF | TGTGCCAGCAGTCCAGGGTTCGGGCCGTACGAGCAGTACTTC
TRBJ1-4 | NA | TRBV7-9 | NA | CASSLGGGGVREKLFF | TGTGCCAGCAGCTTAGGCGGCGGGGGGGTGCGTGAAAAACTGTTTTTT
TRBJ1-3 | NA | TRBV30 | NA | CAWSAITPGLGNTIYF | TGTGCCTGGAGTGCCATTACCCCAGGGTTAGGAAACACCATATATTTT
TRBJ1-1 | NA | TRBV7-9 | few | CASSPPAGTEAFF | TGTGCCAGCAGCCCCCCCGCCGGCACTGAAGCTTTCTTT
TRBJ2-7 | NA | TRBV27 | once | CASSLSQAYYEQYF | TGTGCCAGCAGTTTATCTCAGGCCTACTACGAGCAGTACTTC
TRBJ1-3 | TRBD1 | TRBV3-1/TRBV3-2 | NA | CASSQAPGQGSGNTIYF | TGTGCCAGCAGCCAAGCTCCGGGACAGGGGAGTGGAAACACCATATATTTT
TRBJ2-5 | TRBD1 | TRBV27 | NA | CASSRRQGSTETQYF | TGTGCCAGCAGTCGTAGACAGGGGTCGACGGAGACCCAGTACTTC
TRBJ1-1 | NA | TRBV5-4 | NA | CASSFQGRTEAFF | TGTGCCAGCAGCTTTCAGGGGAGAACTGAAGCTTTCTTT
TRBJ2-1 | TRBD2 | TRBV4-3 | few | CASSQVTGTRPNEQFF | TGCGCCAGCAGCCAAGTAACCGGGACTAGACCCAATGAGCAGTTCTTC
TRBJ1-2 | NA | TRBV5-1 | NA | CASSLGGSSGYTF | TGCGCCAGCAGCTTAGGCGGTTCTAGTGGCTACACCTTC
TRBJ1-5 | NA | TRBV24-1 | NA | CATRIVTRGSSPQHF | TGTGCCACCAGGATCGTGACTAGGGGATCAAGCCCCCAGCATTTT
TRBJ1-6 | NA | TRBV6-5 | few | CASSDSPAWSLHF | TGTGCCAGCAGCGACTCCCCCGCTTGGTCCCTCCACTTT
TRBJ1-3 | NA | TRBV7-9 | once | CASSPAGNTIYF | TGTGCCAGCAGCCCCGCTGGAAACACCATATATTTT
TRBJ1-1 | NA | TRBV6-5 | NA | CASSYLGGASTEAFF | TGTGCCAGCAGTTATTTGGGGGGGGCTTCCACTGAAGCTTTCTTT
TRBJ2-5 | TRBD2 | TRBV5-5 | NA | CASSLYAGALETQYF | TGTGCCAGCAGCTTATATGCGGGAGCCTTAGAGACCCAGTACTTC
TRBJ1-3 | NA | TRBV7-2 | once | CASSLGGIASGNTIYF | TGTGCCAGCAGCTTAGGCGGTATCGCCTCTGGAAACACCATATATTTT
TRBJ1-6 | NA | TRBV19 | NA | CASSPIGGGPSPLHF | TGTGCCAGTAGCCCAATTGGCGGGGGGCCTTCACCCCTCCACTTT
TRBJ2-2 | TRBD2 | TRBV9 | NA | CASSVSGLAGGPGTGELFF | TGTGCCAGCAGCGTGTCGGGACTAGCGGGAGGGCCTGGCACCGGGGAGCTGTTTTTT
TRBJ2-7 | NA | TRBV18 | NA | CASSPPVGYHEQYF | TGTGCCAGCTCACCACCTGTCGGGTACCACGAGCAGTACTTC
TRBJ2-6 | NA | TRBV4-2 | NA | CASSLEGERGANVLTF | TGTGCCAGCAGCCTAGAAGGGGAAAGAGGGGCCAACGTCCTGACTTTC
TRBJ1-2 | TRBD1 | TRBV28 | NA | CASSFMYRGPYGYTF | TGTGCCAGCAGTTTTATGTACAGGGGTCCCTATGGCTACACCTTC
TRBJ1-2 | TRBD1 | TRBV27 | once | CASSLDRVNYGYTF | TGTGCCAGCAGTTTAGACAGGGTTAACTATGGCTACACCTTC
TRBJ2-3 | NA | TRBV18 | NA | CASSPTAPITTDTQYF | TGTGCCAGCTCACCGACAGCACCAATCACCACAGATACGCAGTATTTT
TRBJ2-3 | NA | TRBV3-1/TRBV3-2 | NA | CASSTQSTANTQYF | TGTGCCAGCAGCACCCAATCCACAGCAAATACGCAGTATTTT
TRBJ2-2 | NA | TRBV25-1 | NA | CASSEFRGNTGELFF | TGTGCCAGCAGTGAATTCAGGGGGAACACCGGGGAGCTGTTTTTT
TRBJ2-7 | NA | TRBV12-3/TRBV12-4 | once | CASSFGQLYEQYF | TGTGCCAGCAGTTTTGGACAGCTCTACGAGCAGTACTTC
TRBJ1-1 | NA | TRBV6-6 | NA | CASSYSLRDTEAFF | TGTGCCAGCAGTTACTCACTGCGGGACACTGAAGCTTTCTTT
TRBJ1-3 | TRBD1 | TRBV28 | NA | CASRQTGPGNTIYF | TGTGCCAGCAGGCAGACAGGGCCCGGAAACACCATATATTTT
TRBJ1-4 | NA | TRBV2 | NA | CASSRQSTNEKLFF | TGTGCCAGCAGTCGACAGTCAACTAATGAAAAACTGTTTTTT
TRBJ2-2 | NA | TRBV27 | NA | CAASPGTSNTGELFF | TGTGCCGCCAGTCCCGGGACTTCGAACACCGGGGAGCTGTTTTTT
TRBJ1-4 | NA | TRBV6-5 | NA | CASRQESWGNEKLFF | TGTGCCAGTCGACAGGAGTCGTGGGGTAATGAAAAACTGTTTTTT
TRBJ1-3 | NA | TRBV7-3 | NA | CASSRLGGPGNTIYF | TGTGCCAGCAGCCGTCTTGGGGGCCCCGGAAACACCATATATTTT
TRBJ2-1 | TRBD2 | TRBV19 | NA | CASTPGGREQFF | TGTGCCAGTACCCCGGGGGGGAGGGAGCAGTTCTTC
TRBJ1-2 | NA | TRBV28 | NA | CASSLSGLGAGYTF | TGTGCCAGCAGTTTATCGGGCCTGGGGGCTGGCTACACCTTC
TRBJ1-1 | NA | TRBV27 | NA | CASSLEGLWTEAFF | TGTGCCAGCAGTTTGGAGGGGCTTTGGACTGAAGCTTTCTTT
TRBJ1-1 | TRBD1 | TRBV7-2 | NA | CASSPPGQGLTEAFF | TGTGCCAGCAGCCCCCCGGGACAGGGACTAACTGAAGCTTTCTTT
TRBJ2-4 | TRBD2 | TRBV7-4 | NA | CASSSRLAGGKAKNIQYF | TGTGCCAGCAGCTCCCGACTAGCGGGAGGGAAAGCCAAAAACATTCAGTACTTC
TRBJ1-2 | TRBD1 | TRBV7-9 | NA | CASSLANRGVTF | TGTGCCAGCAGCTTAGCGAACAGGGGAGTAACCTTC
TRBJ2-7 | TRBD2 | TRBV28 | once | CASSLAAGGWYEQYF | TGTGCCAGCAGTTTAGCAGCGGGAGGGTGGTACGAGCAGTACTTC
TRBJ2-7 | TRBD2 | TRBV29-1 | NA | CSVEDLQGGEARYF | TGCAGCGTTGAAGATCTTCAGGGAGGGGAGGCGCGGTACTTC
TRBJ2-7 | NA | TRBV5-3 | once | CARSWVLREQYF | TGTGCCAGAAGCTGGGTGTTGAGGGAGCAGTACTTC